This TCR beta chain was obtained from a study of CD4+ T cells in melanoma. Study conclusions and caveats: CD8+ T cell, macrophage and B cell function reportedly correlated with neoantigen-specific CD4+ T cells. In melanoma, neoantigen-specific CD4+ T cells reportedly differed in differentiation state.

TCRdb's table, derived via immunoSEQ multiplex PCR, lists solely in-frame clones and lacks some. The table lists about 9,900 clones, 70% to 80% of them singletons. This clone was found a few times. What it binds is not known. This CDR3 has 18 amino acids. Germline CDR1 reads SGHRS; CDR2 reads YFSETQ. Losses at the gene ends were 1 base for V and 3 bases for J; bases not matched to a gene: 9. The sample taken for sequencing was tumor tissue. The V gene is TRBV5-1, the J gene TRBJ2-3, with TRBD2 matching over 12 bases. This receptor was taken from a human donor with melanoma. CDR3 region: CASSLRPASGGVTDTQYF. CDR3 DNA: TGCGCCAGCAGCTTGCGGCCCGCTAGCGGGGGGGTTACAGATACGCAGTATTTT. The whole variable domain, remainder taken from reference TRBV5-1 and TRBJ2-3, is KAGVTQTPRYLIKTRGQQVTLSCSPISGHRSVSWYQQTPGQGLQFLFEYFSETQRNKGNFPGRFSGRQFSNSRSEMNVSTLELGDSALYLCASSLRPASGGVTDTQYFGPGTRLTVL.